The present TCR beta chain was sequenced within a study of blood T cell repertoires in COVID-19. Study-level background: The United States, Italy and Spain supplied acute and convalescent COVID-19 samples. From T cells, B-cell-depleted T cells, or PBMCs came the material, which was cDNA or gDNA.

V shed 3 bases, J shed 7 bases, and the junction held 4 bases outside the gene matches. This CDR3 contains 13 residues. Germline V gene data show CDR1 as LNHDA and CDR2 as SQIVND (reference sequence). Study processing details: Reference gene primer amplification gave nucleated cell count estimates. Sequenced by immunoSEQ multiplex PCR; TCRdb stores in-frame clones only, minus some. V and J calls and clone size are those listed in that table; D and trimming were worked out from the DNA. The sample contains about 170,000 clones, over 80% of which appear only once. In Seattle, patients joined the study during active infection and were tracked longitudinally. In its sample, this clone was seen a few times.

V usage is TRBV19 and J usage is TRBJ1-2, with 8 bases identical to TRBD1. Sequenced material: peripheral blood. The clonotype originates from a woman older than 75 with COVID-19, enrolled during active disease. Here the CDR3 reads CASSISGTGGYTF. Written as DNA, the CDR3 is TGTGCCAGTAGTATCTCCGGGACAGGTGGCTACACCTTC.